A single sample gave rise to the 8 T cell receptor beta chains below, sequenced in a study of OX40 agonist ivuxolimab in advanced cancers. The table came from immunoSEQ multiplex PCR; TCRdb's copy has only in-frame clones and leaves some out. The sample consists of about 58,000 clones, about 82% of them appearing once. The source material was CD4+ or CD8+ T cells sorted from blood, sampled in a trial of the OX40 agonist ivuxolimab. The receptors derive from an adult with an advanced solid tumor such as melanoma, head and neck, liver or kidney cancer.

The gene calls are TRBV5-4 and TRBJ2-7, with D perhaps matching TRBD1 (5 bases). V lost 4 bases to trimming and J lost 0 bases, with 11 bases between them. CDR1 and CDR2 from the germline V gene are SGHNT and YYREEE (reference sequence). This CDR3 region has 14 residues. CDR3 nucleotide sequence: TGTGCCAGCAGCACCGACAGACTCTCCTACGAGCAGTACTTC. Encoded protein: CASSTDRLSYEQYF.

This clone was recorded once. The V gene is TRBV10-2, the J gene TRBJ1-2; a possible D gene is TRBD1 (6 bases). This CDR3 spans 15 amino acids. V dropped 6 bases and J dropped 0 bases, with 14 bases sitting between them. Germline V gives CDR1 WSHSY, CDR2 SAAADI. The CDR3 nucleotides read TGCGCCAGCAGCAAAACAGGGAGCGCTAACTATGGCTACACCTTC. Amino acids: CASSKTGSANYGYTF.

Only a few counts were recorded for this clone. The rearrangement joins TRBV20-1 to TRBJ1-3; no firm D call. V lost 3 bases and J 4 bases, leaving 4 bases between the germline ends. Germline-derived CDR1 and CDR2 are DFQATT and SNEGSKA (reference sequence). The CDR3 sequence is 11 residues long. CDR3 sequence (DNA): TGCAGTGCTAGTCCCGGAAACACCATATATTTT. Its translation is CSASPGNTIYF.

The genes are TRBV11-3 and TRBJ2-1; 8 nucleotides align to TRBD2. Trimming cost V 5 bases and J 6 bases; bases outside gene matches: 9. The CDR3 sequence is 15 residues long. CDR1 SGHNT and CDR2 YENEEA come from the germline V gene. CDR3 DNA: TGTGCCAGCAGCCGAGGGGGTAGCGGGGCCAATGAGCAGTTCTTC. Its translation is CASSRGGSGANEQFF.

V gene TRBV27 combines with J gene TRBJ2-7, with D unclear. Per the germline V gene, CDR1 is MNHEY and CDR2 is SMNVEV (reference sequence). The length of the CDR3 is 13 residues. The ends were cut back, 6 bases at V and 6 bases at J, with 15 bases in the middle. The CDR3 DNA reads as TGTGCCAGCAGGCCTCCCGATTGGGGCGAGCAGTACTTC. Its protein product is CASRPPDWGEQYF.

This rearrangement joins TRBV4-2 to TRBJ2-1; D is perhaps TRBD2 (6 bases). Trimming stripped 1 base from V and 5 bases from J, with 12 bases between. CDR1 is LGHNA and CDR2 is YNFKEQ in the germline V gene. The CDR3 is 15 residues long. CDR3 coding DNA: TGTGCCAGCAGCCAAGGGCGGGACCAAAACAATGAGCAGTTCTTC. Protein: CASSQGRDQNNEQFF.

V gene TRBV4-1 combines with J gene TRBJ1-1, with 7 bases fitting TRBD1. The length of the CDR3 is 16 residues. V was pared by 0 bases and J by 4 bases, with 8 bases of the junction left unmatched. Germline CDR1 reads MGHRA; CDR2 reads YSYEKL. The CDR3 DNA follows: TGCGCCAGCAGCCAAGAACGGACAGGAAGGGGCACTGAAGCTTTCTTT. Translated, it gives CASSQERTGRGTEAFF.

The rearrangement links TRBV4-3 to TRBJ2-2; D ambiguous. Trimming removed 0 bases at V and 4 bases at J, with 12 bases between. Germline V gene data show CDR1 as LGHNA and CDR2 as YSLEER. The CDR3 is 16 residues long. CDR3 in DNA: TGCGCCAGCAGCCAAGAAAGAACCGAAGCCACCGGGGAGCTGTTTTTT. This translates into CASSQERTEATGELFF.